The 18 T cell receptor beta chains listed next were all sequenced from one sample in a study of regulatory T cells in long-lasting Graves disease. Time point denoted: persistent/refractory GD, antithyroid drugs over 5 years with positive TRAb. Extracted RNA from PBMCs served as the source of the TCR library. HTBI primers from iRepertoire and Arm-PCR of CDR3 regions yielded the TCR beta libraries. TCRdb re-called the multiplex PCR reads through MiXCR, storing one row per CDR3 protein. There are about 400,000 distinct CDR3 sequences in the sample; 20% to 25% occur only once, and roughly 20% lies in the top ten. The starting material was peripheral blood mononuclear cells (PBMCs), obtained when the disease was refractory, from a patient treated with antithyroid drugs. These receptors all come from a female donor with Graves disease.

A few counts support this clonotype. The chain couples TRBV6-1 to TRBJ2-7; TRBD1 matches 7 bases. The V and J ends lost 6 bases and 4 bases, in that order; junction bases with no gene match: 15. The CDR3 runs 16 residues. Germline loops: CDR1 MNHNS, CDR2 SASEGT. CDR3 residues: CASSQGQATLKYEQYF. As DNA, the CDR3 is TGTGCCAGCAGCCAAGGACAGGCGACCTTGAAGTACGAGCAGTACTTC.

This chain links TRBV29-1 with TRBJ2-7; TRBD1 matches at 8 bases. J lost 2 bases, V lost 5 bases, and 11 bases had no gene match. CDR3 length: 15 residues. Germline V lookup: CDR1 SQVTM, CDR2 ANQGSEA. The CDR3 DNA sequence: TGCAGCGTTACTCACGGACAGGGAGTAACCTACGAGCAGTACTTC. This translates into CSVTHGQGVTYEQYF.

The CDR3 loop reads CASSYSESGRIQYF. The CDR3 DNA reads as TGTGCCAGCAGTTACTCGGAGTCGGGCCGGATTCAGTACTTC. This sequence joins TRBV6-5 and TRBJ2-4; D is undetermined. V gave up 0 bases and J gave up 10 bases, with 13 bases separating them. CDR1 is MNHEY and CDR2 is SVGAGI in the germline V gene. CDR3 length: 14 residues.

This clonotype was picked up a small number of times. J is TRBJ1-1 and V is TRBV5-5; tentatively, D is TRBD1 (5 bases). CDR1 is SGHKS, CDR2 YYEKEE, per germline (reference sequence). Deletions cut 5 bases from V and 0 bases from J, with 11 bases between. The CDR3 has 14 amino acids. The DNA for the CDR3 is TGTGCCAGCAGAAAGGGGATCGTGAACACTGAAGCTTTCTTT. Its protein product is CASRKGIVNTEAFF.

As for this clonotype: A junction boundary mismatches the germline segment, possibly from a read error. CDR3: CVSILAGVGTDTQYF. The CDR3 coding sequence is TGTGTCAGCATACTAGCGGGAGTGGGCACAGATACGCAGTATTTT. The chain recombines TRBV28 with TRBJ2-3, with 11 nucleotides matching TRBD2. The CDR3 has 15 residues. The germline V gene encodes CDR1 MDHEN and CDR2 SYDVKM.

The gene calls are TRBV7-2 and TRBJ1-5, with TRBD1 as a possible D gene (6 bases). CDR1 and CDR2 from the germline V gene are SGHTA and FQGNSA. The V and J ends lost 3 bases and 3 bases respectively, with 12 bases between them. CDR3 length: 15 amino acids. CDR3 loop: CASSFSGTNNQPQHF. CDR3 nucleotide sequence: TGTGCCAGCAGCTTTTCGGGGACAAACAATCAGCCCCAGCATTTT.

This clonotype showed up just a few times. This sequence joins TRBV9 and TRBJ2-2; TRBD2 is a possible D gene (6 bases). CDR1 is SGDLS, CDR2 YYNGEE, per germline. The CDR3 is 17 residues long. V shed 3 bases and J shed 3 bases, with 18 bases lying between them. The CDR3 sequence: CASSGRETSWDTGELFF. CDR3 coding DNA: TGTGCCAGCAGCGGACGCGAGACTAGTTGGGACACCGGGGAGCTGTTTTTT.

The chain carries TRBV4-3 and TRBJ2-7, with D possibly TRBD1 on 5 matching bases. The CDR3 totals 14 residues. Germline CDR1 is LGHNA and CDR2 is YSLEER. V was shortened by 2 bases and J by 5 bases, with 13 bases between the two germline ends. The CDR3 nucleotides are TGCGCCAGCAGCCAAAAAAGGGGTGGTAACGAGCAGTACTTC. Amino acids: CASSQKRGGNEQYF.

This clonotype was observed many times. The CDR3 here is CASSWDASGEQYF. The CDR3 coding sequence is TGTGCCAGCAGCTGGGACGCATCGGGCGAGCAGTACTTC. The chain has TRBV7-2 and TRBJ2-7; the D gene could be TRBD1 or TRBD2 (5 bases each). Germline CDR1 reads SGHTA; CDR2 reads FQGNSA. The V gene lost 4 bases and the J gene lost 6 bases, with 13 bases spanning the gap. The CDR3 consists of 13 residues.

Comment on this clonotype: This could be a read error, since a much larger clone is one nucleotide away. The rearrangement uses TRBV6-2 or TRBV6-3 and TRBJ1-1; possible D gene TRBD1, 6 bases. V shed 6 bases and J shed 8 bases, with 16 bases lying between them. The CDR3 totals 13 residues. Germline V gene data show CDR1 as MNHEY and CDR2 as SVGEGT. This CDR3 reads CASSYTEGEEAFF. CDR3 nucleotides: TGTGCCAGCAGCTATACTGAGGGGGAGGAAGCTTTCTTT.

This clonotype was seen repeatedly, ten times or more. V gene TRBV11-2 combines with J gene TRBJ2-2, with a weak D call TRBD1 (6 bases). There are 15 residues in the CDR3. Germline values: CDR1 SGHAT, CDR2 FQNNGV. Trimming cost V 1 base and J 8 bases, with 14 bases left between them. CDR3 residues: CASSLAARGTGELFF. The CDR3 DNA follows: TGTGCCAGCAGCTTAGCCGCCAGGGGCACGGGGGAGCTGTTTTTT. Supplemented by reference TRBV11-2 and TRBJ2-2, the full variable domain reads EAGVAQSPRYKIIEKRQSVAFWCNPISGHATLYWYQQILGQGPKLLIQFQNNGVVDDSQLPKDRFSAERLKGVDSTLKIQPAKLEDSAVYLCASSLAARGTGELFFGEGSRLTVL.

The CDR3 DNA follows: TGTGCCAGCTCACCTTTCCTAGCGGGAGGTTCGAATGAGCAGTTCTTC. Encoded protein: CASSPFLAGGSNEQFF. The V call is TRBV18, the J call TRBJ2-1; 11 bases match TRBD2. The V gene's germline CDR1 is KGHSH and CDR2 LQKENI. Unmatched junction bases numbered 8, after V lost 3 bases and J lost 7 bases. CDR3 length: 16 residues.

The J gene is TRBJ2-7, the V gene TRBV20-1, with D perhaps TRBD1 (5 bases). Germline assignment: CDR1 DFQATT and CDR2 SNEGSKA (reference sequence). This CDR3 has 13 residues. V was clipped by 0 bases and J by 9 bases, with 15 bases between them. The CDR3 sequence: CSARDRALLGQYF. CDR3 in DNA: TGCAGTGCTAGAGACAGGGCCCTCCTAGGGCAGTACTTC.

This clonotype was observed at least ten times. The chain joins TRBV12-3 or TRBV12-4 to TRBJ1-2; D might be TRBD1 (5 bases). V was clipped by 2 bases and J by 7 bases, with 11 bases between them. The CDR3 contains 13 residues. CDR3 loop: CASSLLGPRGYTF. DNA for the CDR3: TGTGCCAGCAGTTTATTGGGGCCTCGTGGCTACACCTTC.

This clonotype was counted at least ten times. The chain employs TRBV7-9 and TRBJ2-7; no definite D call. The CDR3 totals 12 residues. V was clipped by 5 bases and J by 3 bases, with 8 bases between them. CDR1 SEHNR and CDR2 FQNEAQ come from the germline V gene (reference sequence). CDR3 loop: CASSVTNYEQYF. CDR3 nucleotides: TGTGCCAGCAGCGTGACCAACTACGAGCAGTACTTC.

This clonotype was seen more than once but under ten times. The CDR3: CASGLSSGRALSYNEQFF. CDR3 nucleotide sequence: TGTGCTAGTGGTTTGTCTAGCGGGAGGGCCTTGAGCTACAATGAGCAGTTCTTC. The chain couples TRBV12-5 to TRBJ2-1, with 12 nucleotides matching TRBD2. The CDR3 loop spans 18 amino acids. With 2 bases clipped from V and 3 bases from J, the junction kept 8 bases outside the gene matches. CDR1 is LGHNT and CDR2 is FRNRAP in the germline V gene. Based on the CDR3 plus reference TRBV12-5 and TRBJ2-1, the full variable domain is DARVTQTPRHKVTEMGQEVTMRCQPILGHNTVFWYRQTMMQGLELLAYFRNRAPLDDSGMPKDRFSAEMPDATLATLKIQPSEPRDSAVYFCASGLSSGRALSYNEQFFGPGTRLTVL.

This chain uses TRBV19 with TRBJ1-6, with D possibly being TRBD1 (5 bases). The CDR3 contains 16 residues. The V gene lost 7 bases and the J gene lost 0 bases, with 13 bases spanning the gap. Germline loops: CDR1 LNHDA, CDR2 SQIVND (reference sequence). CDR3 bases: TGTGCCAGTATTCGGGACGGGAGCTCCTATAATTCACCCCTCCACTTT. Protein product: CASIRDGSSYNSPLHF.

Comments on this clonotype: This is likely a read error, given that the CDR3 carries no conserved phenylalanine or tryptophan at its end. This rearrangement joins TRBV28 to TRBJ2-2; TRBD2 is a possible D gene (5 bases). Trimming removed 3 bases from V and 6 bases from J, with 11 bases in between. Germline lookup yields CDR1 MDHEN and CDR2 SYDVKM. The CDR3 is 14 residues long. The CDR3 region is CASSFQRSAGELFL. CDR3 nucleotides: TGTGCCAGCAGTTTCCAGCGTAGCGCCGGGGAGCTGTTTCTT.